This T cell receptor (beta chain) appears in the sequencing data of a study of T cell changes during pregnancy in multiple sclerosis. The length of the CDR3 is 16 residues. V shed 1 base, J shed 7 bases, and the junction held 7 bases outside the gene matches. From germline, CDR1 is SEHNR and CDR2 FQNEAQ (reference sequence). The assay was immunoSEQ multiplex PCR, and TCRdb's table has in-frame clones only and misses some. The data show about 25,000 clones, more than 90% seen once. The starting material was CD8+ T cells from peripheral blood mononuclear cells, obtained in the third trimester of pregnancy. The receptor comes from a female donor in good health, enrolled as a control in a pregnancy study. The gene calls are TRBV7-9 and TRBJ1-4; 9 bases are a match to TRBD1. For the CDR3, the DNA is TGTGCCAGCAGCTTAGGATGGACAGGGGTGTTTGAAAAACTGTTTTTT. Translated, it gives CASSLGWTGVFEKLFF.